The clone carrying this T cell receptor beta chain was seen once. Its antigen is currently unknown. These data belong to a study of T cell responses to AZD1222 COVID-19 vaccine. Study-wide results and caveats: The study found Spike-specific TCR breadth and depth rose after two AZD1222 doses. Donors were chiefly white British, with a greater number of females, and clonal diversity was perhaps underestimated.

This table comes from immunoSEQ multiplex PCR, and its TCRdb copy is limited to in-frame clones, with some not included. This table holds 110,000 or so clones, 85% to 90% found once. Sequenced material: peripheral blood, taken 28 days after the second AZD1222 dose. This TCR was sampled from an adult who received the AZD1222 COVID-19 vaccine.

As DNA, the CDR3 is TGTGCCAGCAGCTTGGCAGGGGGGGTCTATGGCTACACCTTC. The encoded protein is CASSLAGGVYGYTF. V is TRBV5-4 and J is TRBJ1-2; 7 bases are shared with TRBD1. Germline lookup yields CDR1 SGHNT and CDR2 YYREEE (reference sequence). V lost 0 bases, J lost 4 bases, and 3 bases stayed unmatched. The CDR3 contains 14 residues.